The 9 T cell receptor beta chains below come from one sample, sequenced in a study of blood T cell repertoires in COVID-19. Using immunoSEQ multiplex PCR, the repertoire was profiled, and TCRdb retains in-frame clones only, with some absent. The sample holds tens of thousands of clones, about 82% seen once. Sequencing input: peripheral blood. The receptors stem from a man aged 50 to 59 with active COVID-19.

The CDR3: CASSKQGHNGYTF. In nucleotides, the CDR3 is TGTGCCAGCAGCAAACAGGGCCATAATGGCTACACCTTC. J is TRBJ1-2 and V is TRBV28; a possible D gene is TRBD1 (6 bases). Germline V CDR1 and CDR2: MDHEN, SYDVKM. The CDR3 spans 13 residues. Trimming took 6 bases from V and 6 from J, leaving 14 bases between them.

Judged by abundance, this clone is medium-sized. The rearrangement joins TRBV27 to TRBJ2-7; 11 positions agree with TRBD1. The junction had 7 bases not matched to a gene; V was cut back by 6 bases and J by 6 bases. Germline V gene data show CDR1 as MNHEY and CDR2 as SMNVEV (reference sequence). The CDR3 spans 14 residues. The CDR3 sequence: CASRLDRGRTEQYF. The CDR3 DNA reads as TGTGCCAGCAGACTGGACAGGGGGCGAACCGAGCAGTACTTC.

This clone came up a few times. V is TRBV11-3 and J is TRBJ2-1; 7 nucleotides align to TRBD1. The J segment lost 7 bases and the V segment lost 5 bases, leaving 5 bases of the junction unmatched. Per germline, CDR1 SGHNT and CDR2 YENEEA. The CDR3 has 13 residues. This CDR3 is CASSTGVGNEQFF. The CDR3 nucleotides are TGTGCCAGCAGCACAGGGGTAGGGAATGAGCAGTTCTTC.

The CDR3: CASSRTLDRGLSGNTIYF. CDR3 DNA: TGTGCCAGCAGCCGCACACTCGACAGGGGCTTGTCTGGAAACACCATATATTTT. The chain employs TRBV28 and TRBJ1-3; 8 positions match TRBD1. The junction had 14 bases not matched to a gene; V was cut back by 6 bases and J by 1 base. This CDR3 comprises 18 residues. Germline assignment: CDR1 MDHEN and CDR2 SYDVKM.

J is TRBJ2-7 and V is TRBV7-9; D uncertain. The germline CDR1 and CDR2 sequences are SEHNR and FQNEAQ (reference sequence). CDR3 length equals 12 residues. The V end lost 3 bases, the J end lost 6 bases, and 9 bases lay between the germline ends. This CDR3 reads CASSFPTGEQYF. DNA of the CDR3: TGTGCCAGCAGCTTCCCTACCGGCGAGCAGTACTTC.

In DNA, the CDR3 is TGTGCCAGTAGTATCTCCCCGGGACTAGCGGGCACAGATACGCAGTATTTT. Protein sequence: CASSISPGLAGTDTQYF. V usage is TRBV19 and J usage is TRBJ2-3, with 11 bases aligning to TRBD2. After removal of 3 bases from V and 1 base from J, the junction contained 6 bases not matched to a gene. The CDR3 sequence is 17 residues long. Germline V gene sequence: CDR1 LNHDA, CDR2 SQIVND (reference sequence).

The chain recombines TRBV6-5 with TRBJ2-5; 10 bases are a match to TRBD2. The V gene end was trimmed by 1 base and the J gene end by 7 bases; junction bases not matched to a gene: 0. The germline V gene has CDR1 MNHEY and CDR2 SVGAGI. The CDR3 extends over 13 amino acids. The CDR3 DNA is TGTGCCAGCAGTTACTTAGCGGGAGGGACCCAGTACTTC. This translates into CASSYLAGGTQYF.

The chain recombines TRBV28 with TRBJ2-7; the D gene is possibly TRBD1 (6 bases). V gave up 4 bases and J gave up 3 bases, with 7 bases separating them. CDR1 and CDR2 (germline): MDHEN, SYDVKM. The CDR3 totals 12 residues. The CDR3 DNA sequence: TGTGCCAGCAGTTACAGGGTCTACGAGCAGTACTTC. This sequence encodes CASSYRVYEQYF.

The genes are TRBV5-1 and TRBJ1-2, with 8 bases aligning to TRBD1. Germline V CDR1 and CDR2: SGHRS, YFSETQ. V lost 4 bases to trimming and J lost 2 bases; unmatched junction nucleotides: 7. There are 15 residues in the CDR3. This CDR3 reads CASSLGQGGNYGYTF. The CDR3 DNA follows: TGCGCCAGCAGCCTTGGACAGGGAGGGAACTATGGCTACACCTTC.